The 12 T cell receptor beta chains listed next were all sequenced from one sample in a study of T cells in Graves' hyperthyroidism and ophthalmopathy. Using RNA transcripts as the source, TCR beta CDR3 regions were amplified. HTBI primers drove first-round RT-PCR of the TCR CDR3. TCRdb independently ran MiXCR on the multiplex PCR reads; one entry per CDR3 protein. The repertoire includes fewer than 900,000 distinct CDR3 sequences, over 15% of them detected once, and approximately 8.4% sits in the top ten. The sequenced material came from blood. These receptors were taken from a man between 18 and 29 years old with Graves' hyperthyroidism.

This clonotype was seen more than once but under ten times. The chain uses TRBV12-3 or TRBV12-4 and TRBJ1-1, with D hard to call. Trimming stripped 5 bases from V and 10 bases from J, with 11 bases between. CDR3 size: 11 residues. The CDR3 bases are TGTGCCAGCAGTCCGGGCCTGGTAGCTTTCTTT. Its protein product is CASSPGLVAFF.

The sample holds many counts of this clonotype. The chain links TRBV10-3 to TRBJ1-1, with 8 positions matching TRBD1. With 2 bases clipped from V and 11 bases from J, the junction kept 4 bases outside the gene matches. The V gene's germline CDR1 is ENHRY and CDR2 SYGVKD. This CDR3 has 12 amino acids. The CDR3: CAISERTGLAFF. The CDR3 bases are TGTGCCATCAGTGAGCGGACAGGGTTGGCTTTCTTT.

J is TRBJ2-7 and V is TRBV15; TRBD1 matches 8 bases. V shed 8 bases, J shed 5 bases, and the junction held 14 bases outside the gene matches. The germline gives CDR1 LNHNV, CDR2 YYDKDF (reference sequence). The CDR3 extends over 15 amino acids. The DNA of the CDR3 is TGTGCCACCCGGGAGCGGCGGACAGGGAAGGACGAGCAGTACTTC. Its protein product is CATRERRTGKDEQYF.

V and J are TRBV6-1 and TRBJ2-4; TRBD2 matches at 13 bases. The trim removed 8 bases at V and 8 bases at J, leaving 6 bases unmatched. Germline CDR1 is MNHNS and CDR2 is SASEGT. The CDR3 is 14 amino acids. The CDR3 DNA follows: TGTGCCAGCGGGACTAGCGGGAACGATGACATTCAGTACTTC. It specifies CASGTSGNDDIQYF.

This clonotype appeared a few times. The gene calls are TRBV19 and TRBJ2-3; D ambiguous. CDR1 is LNHDA and CDR2 is SQIVND in the germline V gene (reference sequence). The germline V and J ends were trimmed by 1 base and 0 bases, with 8 bases remaining between them. This CDR3 has 15 amino acids. Written as DNA, the CDR3 is TGTGCCAGTAGTATAGCCCCCCAGAGCACAGATACGCAGTATTTT. Protein product: CASSIAPQSTDTQYF. The variable domain in full, with the rest retrieved from reference TRBV19 and TRBJ2-3, is DGGITQSPKYLFRKEGQNVTLSCEQNLNHDAMYWYRQDPGQGLRLIYYSQIVNDFQKGDIAEGYSVSREKKESFPLTVTSAQKNPTAFYLCASSIAPQSTDTQYFGPGTRLTVL.

This clonotype appeared many times. This chain uses TRBV28 with TRBJ2-5; D gene ambiguous. Trimming removed 6 bases from V and 3 bases from J, with 17 bases in between. This CDR3 has 15 amino acids. Germline lookup yields CDR1 MDHEN and CDR2 SYDVKM. CDR3 coding DNA: TGTGCCAGCAGCCCCCAACTCGGTGGAAAAGAGACCCAGTACTTC. Translated: CASSPQLGGKETQYF. Full variable domain (missing parts from reference TRBV28 and TRBJ2-5): DVKVTQSSRYLVKRTGEKVFLECVQDMDHENMFWYRQDPGLGLRLIYFSYDVKMKEKGDIPEGYSVSREKKERFSLILESASTNQTSMYLCASSPQLGGKETQYFGPGTRLLVL.

The V gene is TRBV2, the J gene TRBJ1-6; D remains unclear. Germline V gives CDR1 SNHLY, CDR2 FYNNEI. Between the trimmed V and J ends, which lost 6 bases and 10 bases, there was a span of 19 bases. There are 15 residues in the CDR3. CDR3 bases: TGTGCCAGCAGGAAATTGCACACGGGCGGGTCACCCCTCCACTTT. Its protein product is CASRKLHTGGSPLHF.

This clonotype was counted between two and nine times. The chain employs TRBV19 and TRBJ1-2, with 8 bases that match TRBD1. From germline, CDR1 is LNHDA and CDR2 SQIVND (reference sequence). Germline trimming cut 6 bases from V and 6 bases from J; bases unmatched to any gene: 6. The CDR3 extends over 13 amino acids. The CDR3 spells CASSPRGQDGYTF. The CDR3 DNA reads as TGTGCCAGTAGCCCCAGGGGGCAGGATGGCTACACCTTC.

The genes are TRBV19 and TRBJ2-6; D gene unclear. With 1 base removed from V and 0 bases from J, the gap between germline ends came to 10 bases. The V gene's germline CDR1 is LNHDA and CDR2 SQIVND (reference sequence). The CDR3 consists of 17 residues. CDR3 in DNA: TGTGCCAGTAGTATAGCCCTACGAAGCTCTGGGGCCAACGTCCTGACTTTC. This codes for CASSIALRSSGANVLTF. The complete variable domain, with remaining parts taken from reference TRBV19 and TRBJ2-6, reads DGGITQSPKYLFRKEGQNVTLSCEQNLNHDAMYWYRQDPGQGLRLIYYSQIVNDFQKGDIAEGYSVSREKKESFPLTVTSAQKNPTAFYLCASSIALRSSGANVLTFGAGSRLTVL.

This rearrangement joins TRBV5-1 to TRBJ2-3; no clear D. The CDR3 runs to 14 residues. The V gene's germline CDR1 is SGHRS and CDR2 YFSETQ. The V gene lost 0 bases and the J gene lost 5 bases, with 10 bases spanning the gap. CDR3 bases: TGCGCCAGCAGCTTGGTAGCCAGGAAAGATACGCAGTATTTT. Protein: CASSLVARKDTQYF.

The sample holds a few counts of this clonotype. This chain joins TRBV30 and TRBJ1-1, with no clear D. Trimming took 1 base from V and 6 from J, leaving 12 bases between them. Germline assignment: CDR1 GTSNPN and CDR2 SVGIG (reference sequence). CDR3 length: 13 amino acids. The CDR3 DNA reads as TGTGCCTGGAGTGCAATTATAGCTTCTGAAGCTTTCTTT. Protein sequence: CAWSAIIASEAFF.

This chain links TRBV5-4 with TRBJ1-2, with D possibly matching TRBD1 (5 bases). V was shortened by 3 bases and J by 8 bases, with 17 bases between the two germline ends. Germline values: CDR1 SGHNT, CDR2 YYREEE (reference sequence). CDR3 length equals 14 residues. CDR3 nucleotide sequence: TGTGCCAGCAGCTCGCCCGTTGGGGAGGGGGGCTACACCTTC. Its translation is CASSSPVGEGGYTF. The full variable domain, with the rest looked up from reference TRBV5-4 and TRBJ1-2, is ETGVTQSPTHLIKTRGQQVTLRCSSQSGHNTVSWYQQALGQGPQFIFQYYREEENGRGNFPPRFSGLQFPNYSSELNVNALELDDSALYLCASSSPVGEGGYTFGSGTRLTVV.